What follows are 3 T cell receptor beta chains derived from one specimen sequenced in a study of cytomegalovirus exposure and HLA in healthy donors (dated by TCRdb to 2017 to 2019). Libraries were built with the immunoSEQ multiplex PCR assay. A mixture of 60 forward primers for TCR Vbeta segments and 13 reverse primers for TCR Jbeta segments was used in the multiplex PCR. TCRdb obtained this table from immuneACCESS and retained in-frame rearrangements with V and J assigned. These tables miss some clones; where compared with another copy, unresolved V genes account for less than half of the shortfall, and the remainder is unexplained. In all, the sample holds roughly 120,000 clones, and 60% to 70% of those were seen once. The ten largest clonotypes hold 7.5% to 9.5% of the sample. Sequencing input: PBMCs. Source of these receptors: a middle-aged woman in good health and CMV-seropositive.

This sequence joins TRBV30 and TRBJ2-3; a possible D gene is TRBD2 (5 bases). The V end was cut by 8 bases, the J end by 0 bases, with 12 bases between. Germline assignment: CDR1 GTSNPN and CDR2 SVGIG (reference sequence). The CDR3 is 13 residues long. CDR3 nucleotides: TGTGCCGCGCTCGGGGAGAGCACAGATACGCAGTATTTT. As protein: CAALGESTDTQYF.

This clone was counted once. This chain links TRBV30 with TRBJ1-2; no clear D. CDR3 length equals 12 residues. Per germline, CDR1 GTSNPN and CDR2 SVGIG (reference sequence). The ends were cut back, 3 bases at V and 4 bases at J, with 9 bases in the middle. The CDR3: CAWSPSSYGYTF. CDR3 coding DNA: TGTGCCTGGAGCCCTAGCAGCTATGGCTACACCTTC. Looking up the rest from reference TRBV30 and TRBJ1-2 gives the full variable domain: SQTIHQWPATLVQPVGSPLSLECTVEGTSNPNLYWYRQAAGRGLQLLFYSVGIGQISSEVPQNLSASRPQDRQFILSSKKLLLSDSGFYLCAWSPSSYGYTFGSGTRLTVV.

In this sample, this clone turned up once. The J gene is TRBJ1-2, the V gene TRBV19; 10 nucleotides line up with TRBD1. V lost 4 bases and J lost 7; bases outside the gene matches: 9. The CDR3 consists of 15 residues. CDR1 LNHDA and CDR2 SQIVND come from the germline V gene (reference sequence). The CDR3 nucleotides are TGTGCCAGTAGTACAGACAGGGGGCGGATCGGTGGCTACACCTTC. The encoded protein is CASSTDRGRIGGYTF. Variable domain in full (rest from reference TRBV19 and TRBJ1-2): DGGITQSPKYLFRKEGQNVTLSCEQNLNHDAMYWYRQDPGQGLRLIYYSQIVNDFQKGDIAEGYSVSREKKESFPLTVTSAQKNPTAFYLCASSTDRGRIGGYTFGSGTRLTVV.